This T cell receptor (beta chain) was identified during a study of T cell repertoires in cytomegalovirus infection. Turning to the study itself: Both CMV infection and a matching HLA type were indicated by public TCR beta signatures. Broader study findings: CMV-specific TCR beta clonotypes restricted by HLA-C were the ones dominating the ex vivo response.

One entry per CDR3 protein results from TCRdb running MiXCR on the reads. The sample holds about 260,000 distinct CDR3 sequences, around 15% seen once. This clonotype was picked up many times. Its antigen is undetermined. Sequencing was done on a sample of PBMCs. The TCR originated in a human donor in good health (CMV status not recorded). Some clones in this sample may be carry-over from other donors' samples.

In DNA, the CDR3 is TGTGCCAGCAGCTTTGAGCAGAACACTGAAGCTTTCTTT. Its translation: CASSFEQNTEAFF. V usage is TRBV11-3 and J usage is TRBJ1-1; no reliable D call. Germline V gives CDR1 SGHNT, CDR2 YENEEA. This CDR3 spans 13 amino acids. The V end was cut by 3 bases, the J end by 1 base, with 6 bases between.